The 20 T cell receptor beta chains reported below all come from one sample, sequenced in a study of blood T cell repertoires in COVID-19. Sequencing used immunoSEQ multiplex PCR; TCRdb keeps in-frame clones, though not all of them. The sample lists some 240,000 clones, roughly 88% seen once, with roughly 1.4% in the top ten. Sequencing was performed on peripheral blood. These receptors all stem from a woman aged 40 to 49 who had recovered from COVID-19.

The rearrangement uses TRBV6-5 and TRBJ1-5; D unclear. V shed 0 bases and J shed 3 bases, with 9 bases lying between them. Germline V gives CDR1 MNHEY, CDR2 SVGAGI. The CDR3 is 15 residues long. CDR3 in DNA: TGTGCCAGCAGTTACTCGAGCGCCTCCAATCAGCCCCAGCATTTT. The encoded protein is CASSYSSASNQPQHF.

The chain has TRBV28 and TRBJ1-5, with TRBD1 matching over 7 bases. The CDR3 consists of 14 residues. Germline V gene sequence: CDR1 MDHEN, CDR2 SYDVKM. J was trimmed by 7 bases and V by 6 bases; bases with no gene match: 9. This CDR3 is CASRSAGGSQPQHF. The CDR3 nucleotides are TGTGCCAGCAGATCTGCAGGGGGAAGCCAGCCCCAGCATTTT.

The chain couples TRBV6-5 to TRBJ1-3; D unclear. Trimming removed 7 bases at V and 0 bases at J, with 4 bases between. Germline assignment: CDR1 MNHEY and CDR2 SVGAGI. The CDR3 runs to 12 residues. The CDR3 DNA sequence: TGTGCCAGCACCAGCTCTGGAAACACCATATATTTT. Its protein is CASTSSGNTIYF.

The CDR3 loop is CASSGQTNTEAFF. The CDR3 nucleotides are TGCGCCAGCAGCGGACAGACGAACACTGAAGCTTTCTTT. The chain has TRBV5-1 and TRBJ1-1, with D possibly TRBD1 on 6 matching bases. This CDR3 has 13 residues. Germline V CDR1 and CDR2: SGHRS, YFSETQ. V lost 4 bases and J 1 base, leaving 8 bases between the germline ends.

J is TRBJ1-4 and V is TRBV5-4; no firm D call. The CDR3 loop spans 15 amino acids. In germline, CDR1 is SGHNT, CDR2 YYREEE (reference sequence). Trimming cost V 1 base and J 5 bases, with 12 bases left between them. The CDR3 DNA is TGTGCCAGCAGCTTGCGGCAGGCTGGAAATGAAAAACTGTTTTTT. It yields the protein CASSLRQAGNEKLFF. Using reference TRBV5-4 and TRBJ1-4 for the parts outside the CDR3, the full variable domain is ETGVTQSPTHLIKTRGQQVTLRCSSQSGHNTVSWYQQALGQGPQFIFQYYREEENGRGNFPPRFSGLQFPNYSSELNVNALELDDSALYLCASSLRQAGNEKLFFGSGTQLSVL.

The V and J genes are TRBV2 and TRBJ1-4; D unclear. Germline CDR1 and CDR2: SNHLY and FYNNEI. This CDR3 comprises 14 residues. The V and J ends lost 5 bases and 8 bases respectively, with 15 bases between them. CDR3 nucleotide sequence: TGTGCCAGCAGTTTCAGACCCCCACAGGAAAAACTGTTTTTT. Translated, it gives CASSFRPPQEKLFF.

The chain uses TRBV7-3 and TRBJ2-1, with TRBD1 identical over 7 bases. J lost 9 bases, V lost 2 bases, and 4 bases had no gene match. The CDR3 runs to 13 residues. Germline loops: CDR1 SGHTA, CDR2 FQGTGA. The CDR3 reads CASSLPPGGEQFF. The DNA for the CDR3 is TGTGCCAGCAGCTTACCGCCAGGGGGTGAGCAGTTCTTC.

The chain links TRBV6-5 to TRBJ1-1; D is perhaps TRBD1 (6 bases). The CDR3 is 11 amino acids. Germline values: CDR1 MNHEY, CDR2 SVGAGI. The V end lost 7 bases, the J end lost 10 bases, and 13 bases lay between the germline ends. CDR3 in amino acids: CASISQGRAFF. The DNA of the CDR3 is TGTGCCAGCATCTCACAGGGACGAGCTTTCTTT.

This chain joins TRBV20-1 and TRBJ2-3; D unresolved. This CDR3 contains 11 residues. V was cut by 7 bases and J by 0 bases, with 5 bases left in between. CDR1 is DFQATT, CDR2 SNEGSKA, per germline (reference sequence). The CDR3 sequence is CSGASTDTQYF. The CDR3 DNA is TGCAGTGGAGCTAGCACAGATACGCAGTATTTT.

This rearrangement joins TRBV6-5 to TRBJ2-3; 7 positions match TRBD2. Germline lookup yields CDR1 MNHEY and CDR2 SVGAGI. CDR3 size: 14 residues. After removal of 6 bases from V and 0 bases from J, the junction contained 3 bases not matched to a gene. CDR3 loop: CASRSGVSTDTQYF. CDR3 bases: TGTGCCAGCAGGAGCGGGGTTAGCACAGATACGCAGTATTTT.

The chain couples TRBV2 to TRBJ1-6; no clear D. CDR3 length equals 14 residues. V was cut by 4 bases and J by 11 bases, with 15 bases left in between. From germline, CDR1 is SNHLY and CDR2 FYNNEI. Here the CDR3 reads CASSGGPSEAPLHF. The DNA for the CDR3 is TGTGCCAGCAGTGGTGGCCCCTCGGAGGCACCCCTCCACTTT.

This chain connects TRBV5-1 to TRBJ2-6; a possible D gene is TRBD1 (6 bases). CDR3 length: 21 residues. CDR1 and CDR2 (germline): SGHRS, YFSETQ. V lost 0 bases to trimming and J lost 0 bases, with 22 bases between them. The CDR3 region has the DNA TGCGCCAGCAGCTTGGCCCCCCCCAACACAGGGCTTAGCTCTGGGGCCAACGTCCTGACTTTC. It codes for CASSLAPPNTGLSSGANVLTF.

V and J are TRBV30 and TRBJ1-5, with D maybe TRBD1 (6 bases). V lost 2 bases and J lost 2, with 10 bases in between. Germline V CDR1 and CDR2: GTSNPN, SVGIG (reference sequence). There are 14 residues in the CDR3. The CDR3 reads CAWSRTVRNQPQHF. The DNA for the CDR3 is TGTGCCTGGAGTAGGACAGTCCGCAATCAGCCCCAGCATTTT.

This clone was detected once. The rearrangement links TRBV9 to TRBJ2-2; D might be TRBD1 (6 bases). The germline V gene has CDR1 SGDLS and CDR2 YYNGEE. V lost 4 bases to trimming and J lost 4 bases, with 17 bases between them. This CDR3 spans 16 amino acids. Here the CDR3 reads CASSFTEGVGTGELFF. The CDR3 DNA reads as TGTGCCAGCAGCTTTACCGAGGGGGTGGGCACCGGGGAGCTGTTTTTT.

The chain recombines TRBV11-2 with TRBJ2-4; possibly TRBD1 for D (5 bases). The CDR3 covers 17 residues. Germline loops: CDR1 SGHAT, CDR2 FQNNGV. The V gene lost 0 bases and the J gene lost 1 base, with 13 bases spanning the gap. The CDR3 sequence: CASSLDRQFQAKNIQYF. CDR3 nucleotides: TGTGCCAGCAGCTTAGATCGACAGTTTCAGGCCAAAAACATTCAGTACTTC. The full variable domain, in which reference TRBV11-2 and TRBJ2-4 provide the parts outside the CDR3, is EAGVAQSPRYKIIEKRQSVAFWCNPISGHATLYWYQQILGQGPKLLIQFQNNGVVDDSQLPKDRFSAERLKGVDSTLKIQPAKLEDSAVYLCASSLDRQFQAKNIQYFGAGTRLSVL.

Remarks on this clone: Other DNA sequences in this sample translate to the same CDR3. The chain recombines TRBV19 with TRBJ2-1; TRBD2 agrees at 9 bases. This CDR3 contains 14 residues. With V trimmed by 9 bases and J by 5 bases, 8 bases remained unmatched. Germline-derived CDR1 and CDR2 are LNHDA and SQIVND (reference sequence). As DNA, the CDR3 is TGTGCCAGCCGTAGCGGGGGACCCAACAATGAGCAGTTCTTC. It codes for CASRSGGPNNEQFF.

The chain employs TRBV7-9 and TRBJ2-1; TRBD2 agrees at 13 bases. Trimming at V came to 5 bases and at J to 0 bases, leaving 7 bases not matched to a gene. Germline lookup yields CDR1 SEHNR and CDR2 FQNEAQ (reference sequence). CDR3 length: 18 amino acids. The CDR3 DNA reads TGTGCCAGCAGCCAGACTAGCGGGGGGCCGAGCTCCTACAATGAGCAGTTCTTC. Translated: CASSQTSGGPSSYNEQFF.

This clone was found a few times. The chain joins TRBV7-2 to TRBJ2-2; the match to TRBD2 covers 9 bases. The V gene end was trimmed by 7 bases and the J gene end by 5 bases; junction bases not matched to a gene: 5. The germline V gene encodes CDR1 SGHTA and CDR2 FQGNSA. The CDR3 has 14 residues. The CDR3 DNA reads as TGTGCCAGCAAAAATCTAGCGGGGACCGGGGAGCTGTTTTTT. It codes for CASKNLAGTGELFF.

This clone has a handful of counts. This rearrangement joins TRBV19 to TRBJ1-5; tentatively, D is TRBD1 (6 bases). This CDR3 spans 16 amino acids. Germline V lookup: CDR1 LNHDA, CDR2 SQIVND (reference sequence). With 6 bases removed from V and 3 bases from J, the gap between germline ends came to 18 bases. In nucleotides, the CDR3 is TGTGCCAGTAGAGGGGGTCGCCCGCTCGTCAATCAGCCCCAGCATTTT. Protein: CASRGGRPLVNQPQHF.

The V and J genes are TRBV28 and TRBJ1-6, with D possibly being TRBD1 (5 bases). CDR3 length equals 18 residues. V lost 3 bases to trimming and J lost 9 bases, with 24 bases between them. Germline V lookup: CDR1 MDHEN, CDR2 SYDVKM. The CDR3 nucleotides are TGTGCCAGCAGTTTTATTTTTGGGGGGAATACGATGATTTCACCCCTCCACTTT. This sequence encodes CASSFIFGGNTMISPLHF.